This T cell receptor beta chain appears in the sequencing data of a study of cytomegalovirus exposure and HLA in healthy donors. On this clone: Antigen specificity is unknown.

Researchers ran the PCR with 60 Vbeta and 13 Jbeta primers. The table came from immunoSEQ multiplex PCR; TCRdb's copy has only in-frame clones and leaves some out. Of tens of thousands of clones in the sample, around 67% are singletons; the top ten hold roughly a fifth. The CDR3 sequence is 16 residues long. Germline V lookup: CDR1 SGHTA, CDR2 FQGNSA. With 1 base clipped from V and 0 bases from J, the junction kept 4 bases outside the gene matches. Study-wide results and caveats: In an earlier analysis, about 87% or about 30%: the productive usage of most TCR beta V segments. Association of 16,951 TCR beta sequences with HLA alleles was found at 0.05 false discovery rate in a later analysis. Certain indistinguishable V segments, among them TRBV6-2 and TRBV6-3, were excluded. When presence/absence was analysed, sequencing depth was taken to be roughly uniform across donors.

The TCR sequence derives from a woman between 50 and 59 years old in good health and CMV-seropositive. Sequencing input: PBMCs. This chain joins TRBV7-2 and TRBJ2-7; 9 bases are shared with TRBD2. As DNA, the CDR3 is TGTGCCAGCAGCTTAGATCTAGCGGGGAGCTCCTACGAGCAGTACTTC. This codes for CASSLDLAGSSYEQYF.